The 5 T cell receptor beta chains below all came from one sample that was sequenced in a study of blood T cell repertoires in COVID-19. Sequencing used immunoSEQ multiplex PCR; TCRdb keeps in-frame clones, though not all of them. The top ten clones hold about 3.9% of a sample with roughly 100,000 clones, about 85% of them seen once. What was sequenced was peripheral blood. All receptors derive from a man aged 50-59 years with acute or convalescent COVID-19.

The rearrangement links TRBV19 to TRBJ1-1; 8 bases line up with TRBD1. CDR1 and CDR2 from the germline V gene are LNHDA and SQIVND (reference sequence). V gave up 4 bases and J gave up 1 base; unmatched junction bases: 11. The CDR3 covers 17 residues. The CDR3 region has the DNA TGTGCCAGTAGTAAGCTGAGACAGGGGTCGAGGAACACTGAAGCTTTCTTT. Residues: CASSKLRQGSRNTEAFF.

In nucleotides, the CDR3 is TGTGCCAGCTCAGGTACAGAGGGCCTAAGCTCCTACAATGAGCAGTTCTTC. Translation: CASSGTEGLSSYNEQFF. The rearrangement joins TRBV18 to TRBJ2-1, with D possibly TRBD2 on 5 matching bases. This CDR3 spans 17 amino acids. Deletions cut 5 bases from V and 0 bases from J, with 17 bases between. The V gene's germline CDR1 is KGHSH and CDR2 LQKENI. Based on the CDR3 plus reference TRBV18 and TRBJ2-1, the full variable domain is NAGVMQNPRHLVRRRGQEARLRCSPMKGHSHVYWYRQLPEEGLKFMVYLQKENIIDESGMPKERFSAEFPKEGPSILRIQQVVRGDSAAYFCASSGTEGLSSYNEQFFGPGTRLTVL.

The chain combines TRBV5-1 with TRBJ1-5, with D tentatively TRBD1 (5 bases). The V end was cut by 1 base, the J end by 5 bases, with 13 bases between. Germline V gives CDR1 SGHRS, CDR2 YFSETQ. CDR3 length: 15 amino acids. The CDR3 nucleotides read TGCGCCAGCAGCTTGAGGTCAGGGTCGGATCAGCCCCAGCATTTT. Its protein is CASSLRSGSDQPQHF.

V and J are TRBV19 and TRBJ1-5; 9 bases fit TRBD1. Germline lookup yields CDR1 LNHDA and CDR2 SQIVND (reference sequence). The CDR3 extends over 16 amino acids. Trimming took 6 bases from V and 3 from J; bases not matched to a gene: 9. The CDR3 bases are TGTGCCAGTAGGGCGGGACAGGGAACTTACAATCAGCCCCAGCATTTT. Protein sequence: CASRAGQGTYNQPQHF.

This chain uses TRBV5-6 with TRBJ1-3, with 7 bases aligning to TRBD1. The CDR3 has 16 residues. Germline-derived CDR1 and CDR2 are SGHDT and YYEEEE. The V gene end was trimmed by 5 bases and the J gene end by 4 bases; junction bases not matched to a gene: 12. The chain's CDR3 is CASRGTVPGQGNTIYF. The CDR3 nucleotides are TGTGCCAGCAGGGGAACTGTACCGGGACAGGGAAACACCATATATTTT.